This T cell receptor (beta chain) is from a study of T-cell reconstitution after alpha-beta-depleted transplantation in children. Overall study findings and caveats: T-cell counts and diversity were attributed mostly to newly produced T cells one year after transplant.

In the case of this clonotype: The antigen is not known.

Preparing the TCRbeta library involved the use of unique molecular identifiers. TCRdb redid the calling of the PCR reads with MiXCR, one entry per CDR3 protein. There are approximately 110,000 distinct CDR3 sequences in the sample; around a tenth occur only once, and around 34% lies in the top ten. J lost 6 bases, V lost 5 bases, and 5 bases had no gene match. Germline CDR1 SGHVS, CDR2 FQNEAQ. The CDR3 spans 14 residues. The input for sequencing was PBMCs, taken before TCRalphabeta/CD19-depleted stem cell transplant. The V and J genes are TRBV7-8 and TRBJ1-4, with TRBD1 matching over 8 bases. The origin of this receptor is a boy younger than 10 with acute lymphoblastic leukemia, due to receive a stem cell transplant. CDR3 protein: CASSTGQGDEKLFF. The CDR3 DNA sequence: TGTGCCAGCAGCACCGGACAGGGAGATGAAAAACTGTTTTTT.